This TCR beta chain was recovered during a study of cytomegalovirus exposure and HLA in healthy donors. Study-level points and caveats: Rare TCR sequences predominated, though certain public TCRs were found in many donors. Cytomegalovirus association was assigned to approximately 160 TCR beta chains.

Here immunoSEQ multiplex PCR was the method, and the copy in TCRdb shows in-frame clones only, minus some. The sample lists about 250,000 clones, just under 90% occurring once. In regard to this clone: Its cognate antigen is unknown.

The CDR3 covers 14 residues. Germline CDR1 SGHAT, CDR2 FQNNGV. Trimming pared 2 bases from V and 5 bases from J, leaving 10 bases between. The chain couples TRBV11-2 to TRBJ2-1; the D gene is possibly TRBD1 (5 bases). The receptor was derived from a man between 18 and 29 years old in good health and CMV-seronegative. The sequenced sample was PBMCs. The chain's CDR3 is CASSLIVGHNEQFF. CDR3 nucleotide sequence: TGTGCCAGCAGCTTAATTGTGGGGCACAATGAGCAGTTCTTC.